This T cell receptor beta chain comes out of a study of T cells after yellow fever vaccination. In this sample, this clonotype turned up a few times. What it binds is not known. Synthesis of TCR cDNA relied on 5'RACE template switching, which attached a universal primer site and UMIs. TCRdb processed the 5' RACE reads anew with MiXCR; each CDR3 protein has one entry. The data hold about 150,000 distinct CDR3 sequences, with less than 8.5% observed a single time. Findings of the study overall: Most clones from primary vaccination resurfaced after the booster (about 96% CD4, over 75% CD8).

The germline gives CDR1 GTSNPN, CDR2 SVGIG (reference sequence). The V end was cut by 8 bases, the J end by 3 bases, with 13 bases between. The CDR3 length is 12 residues. V gene TRBV30 combines with J gene TRBJ1-2; tentatively, D is TRBD1 (5 bases). This receptor was obtained from a man aged 25 to 40 who received the YFV17D yellow fever vaccine. This specimen was CD4+ T cells sorted from PBMCs, taken 10 days after the yellow fever booster vaccination. In DNA form, the CDR3 reads TGTGCCCGGGGAGTGGGGGACTATGGCTACACCTTC. It is translated as CARGVGDYGYTF.